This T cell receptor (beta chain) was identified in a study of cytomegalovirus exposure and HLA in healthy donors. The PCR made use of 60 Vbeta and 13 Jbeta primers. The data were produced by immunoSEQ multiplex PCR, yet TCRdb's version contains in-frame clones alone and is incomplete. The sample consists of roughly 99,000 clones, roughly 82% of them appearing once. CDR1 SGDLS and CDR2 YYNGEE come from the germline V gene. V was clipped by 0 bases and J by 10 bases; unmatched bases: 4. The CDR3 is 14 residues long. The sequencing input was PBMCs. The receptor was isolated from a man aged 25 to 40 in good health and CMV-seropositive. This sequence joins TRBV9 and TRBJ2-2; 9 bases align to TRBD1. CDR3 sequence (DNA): TGTGCCAGCAGCGTAGGGGACAGGGTTTCGGAGCTGTTTTTT. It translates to CASSVGDRVSELFF. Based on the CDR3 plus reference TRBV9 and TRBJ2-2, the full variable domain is DSGVTQTPKHLITATGQRVTLRCSPRSGDLSVYWYQQSLDQGLQFLIQYYNGEERAKGNILERFSAQQFPDLHSELNLSSLELGDSALYFCASSVGDRVSELFFGEGSRLTVL.